This T cell receptor beta chain derives from a study of cytomegalovirus exposure and HLA in healthy donors. Both 60 Vbeta primers and 13 Jbeta primers went into the PCR. Generated by immunoSEQ multiplex PCR, the TCRdb table keeps only in-frame clones and is missing some. This table has about 140,000 clones, about 75% appearing once. The sequenced sample consisted of PBMCs. This receptor was identified in a man younger than 30 in good health and CMV-seropositive.

The CDR3 DNA is TGTGCCAGCAGCCCATTTACAGGGGGCACTGAAGCTTTCTTT. Translated, it gives CASSPFTGGTEAFF. The genes are TRBV11-2 and TRBJ1-1; TRBD1 agrees at 8 bases. J gave up 4 bases and V 5 bases, and 6 bases lay outside the gene matches. The CDR3 sequence is 14 residues long. The germline gives CDR1 SGHAT, CDR2 FQNNGV.